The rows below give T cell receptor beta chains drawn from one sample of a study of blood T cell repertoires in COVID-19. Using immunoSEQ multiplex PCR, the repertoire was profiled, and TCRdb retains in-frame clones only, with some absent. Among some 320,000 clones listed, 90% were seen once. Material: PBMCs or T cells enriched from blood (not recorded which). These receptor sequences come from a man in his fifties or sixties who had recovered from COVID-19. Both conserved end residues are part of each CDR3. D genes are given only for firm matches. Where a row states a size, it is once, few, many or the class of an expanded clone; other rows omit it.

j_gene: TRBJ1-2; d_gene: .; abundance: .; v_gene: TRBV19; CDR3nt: TGTGCCAGTCGTTCAGGGTCGTATGGCTACACCTTC; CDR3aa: CASRSGSYGYTF
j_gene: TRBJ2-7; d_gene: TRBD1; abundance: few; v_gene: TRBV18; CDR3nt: TGTGCCAGCTCACCGGACAGGAACTCCTACGAGCAGTACTTC; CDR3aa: CASSPDRNSYEQYF
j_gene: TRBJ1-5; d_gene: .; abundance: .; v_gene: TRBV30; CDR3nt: TGTGCCTGGAGTGTTGGGCTTAGCAATCAGCCCCAGCATTTT; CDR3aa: CAWSVGLSNQPQHF
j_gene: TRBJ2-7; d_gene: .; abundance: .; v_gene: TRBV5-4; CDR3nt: TGTGCCAGCAGCTTCAGGGGGGATGACTACGAGCAGTACTTC; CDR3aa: CASSFRGDDYEQYF
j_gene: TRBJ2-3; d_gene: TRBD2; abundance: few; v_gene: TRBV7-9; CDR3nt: TGTGCCAGCAGCAGCGGGACTAGCGTGTACACAGATACGCAGTATTTT; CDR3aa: CASSSGTSVYTDTQYF
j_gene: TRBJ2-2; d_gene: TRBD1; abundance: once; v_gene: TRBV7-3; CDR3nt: TGTGCCAGCAGCTTGGCTGGGACAGCGAACACCGGGGAGCTGTTTTTT; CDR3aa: CASSLAGTANTGELFF
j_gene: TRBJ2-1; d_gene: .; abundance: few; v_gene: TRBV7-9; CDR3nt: TGTGCCAGCAGCTTAACCCTAGCGTTGGTGGATGAGCAGTTCTTC; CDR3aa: CASSLTLALVDEQFF
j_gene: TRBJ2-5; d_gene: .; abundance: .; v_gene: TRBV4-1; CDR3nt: TGCGCCAGCAGCCAAGACCTCAATCGGGAGACCCAGTACTTC; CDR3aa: CASSQDLNRETQYF
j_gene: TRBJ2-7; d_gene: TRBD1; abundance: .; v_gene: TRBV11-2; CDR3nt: TGTGCCAGCAGCTCTGGCAGCGGACAGGGGGCATACGAGCAGTACTTC; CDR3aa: CASSSGSGQGAYEQYF
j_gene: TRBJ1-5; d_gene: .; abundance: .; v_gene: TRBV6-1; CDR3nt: TGTGCCAGCAGTGAAGGAGATGCCAGGGGCGGGCAGCCCCAGCATTTT; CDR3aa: CASSEGDARGGQPQHF
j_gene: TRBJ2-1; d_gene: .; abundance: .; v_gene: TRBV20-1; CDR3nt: TGCAGTGCTAGTCGTCGGACAGAGGTTGAGCAGTTCTTC; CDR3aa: CSASRRTEVEQFF
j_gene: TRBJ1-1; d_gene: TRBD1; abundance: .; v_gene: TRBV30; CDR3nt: TGTGCCTCCCGACCAACCGGGACAGGGGATGGCACTGAAGCTTTCTTT; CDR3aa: CASRPTGTGDGTEAFF
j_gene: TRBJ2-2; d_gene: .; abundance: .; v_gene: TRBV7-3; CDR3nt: TGTGCCAGCAGACCACCGGGAAGTGGAACCGGGGAGCTGTTTTTT; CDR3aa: CASRPPGSGTGELFF
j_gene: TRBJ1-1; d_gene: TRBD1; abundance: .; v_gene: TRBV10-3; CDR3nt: TGTGCCATCAGGGACAGGGAGGGTGAAGCTTTCTTT; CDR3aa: CAIRDREGEAFF
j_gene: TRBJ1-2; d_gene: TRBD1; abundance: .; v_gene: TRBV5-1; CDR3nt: TGCGCCAGCAGTCCCGGGACAGGGCCATCCTATGGCTACACCTTC; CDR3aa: CASSPGTGPSYGYTF
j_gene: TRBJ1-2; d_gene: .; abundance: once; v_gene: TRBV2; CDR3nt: TGTGCCAGCAGTCCTTCCGGGACACGAGGCTACACCTTC; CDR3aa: CASSPSGTRGYTF
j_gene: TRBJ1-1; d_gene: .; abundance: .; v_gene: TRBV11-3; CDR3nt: TGTGCCAGCAGCTTAGAACCCGGGACTGAAGCTTTCTTT; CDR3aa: CASSLEPGTEAFF
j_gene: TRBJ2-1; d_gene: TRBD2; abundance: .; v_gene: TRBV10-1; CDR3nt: TGCGCCAGAGAGACCGGGACTAGCGGGGATGTTGGGCAGTTCTTC; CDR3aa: CARETGTSGDVGQFF
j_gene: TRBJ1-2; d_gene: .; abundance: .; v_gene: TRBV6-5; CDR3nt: TGTGCCAGCAGTTACTCCGGGCGGGACGGTAACTATGGCTACACCTTC; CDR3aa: CASSYSGRDGNYGYTF
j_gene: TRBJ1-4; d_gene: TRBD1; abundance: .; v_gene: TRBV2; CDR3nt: TGTGCCAGCGGGGGACAGGGAACGACTAATGAAAAACTGTTTTTT; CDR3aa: CASGGQGTTNEKLFF
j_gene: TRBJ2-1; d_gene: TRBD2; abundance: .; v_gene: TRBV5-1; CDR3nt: TGCGCCAGCAGCAAGGAACTAGCGGGATCTTACAATGAGCAGTTCTTC; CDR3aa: CASSKELAGSYNEQFF
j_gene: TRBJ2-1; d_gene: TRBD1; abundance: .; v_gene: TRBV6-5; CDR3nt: TGTGCCAGCAGAAGGGACAGCTCCTACAATGAGCAGTTCTTC; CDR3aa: CASRRDSSYNEQFF
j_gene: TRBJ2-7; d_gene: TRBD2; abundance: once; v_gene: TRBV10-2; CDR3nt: TGCGCCAGCAGTGAAACCTCGGCGGGAGGTAGACCCTACGAGCAGTACTTC; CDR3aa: CASSETSAGGRPYEQYF